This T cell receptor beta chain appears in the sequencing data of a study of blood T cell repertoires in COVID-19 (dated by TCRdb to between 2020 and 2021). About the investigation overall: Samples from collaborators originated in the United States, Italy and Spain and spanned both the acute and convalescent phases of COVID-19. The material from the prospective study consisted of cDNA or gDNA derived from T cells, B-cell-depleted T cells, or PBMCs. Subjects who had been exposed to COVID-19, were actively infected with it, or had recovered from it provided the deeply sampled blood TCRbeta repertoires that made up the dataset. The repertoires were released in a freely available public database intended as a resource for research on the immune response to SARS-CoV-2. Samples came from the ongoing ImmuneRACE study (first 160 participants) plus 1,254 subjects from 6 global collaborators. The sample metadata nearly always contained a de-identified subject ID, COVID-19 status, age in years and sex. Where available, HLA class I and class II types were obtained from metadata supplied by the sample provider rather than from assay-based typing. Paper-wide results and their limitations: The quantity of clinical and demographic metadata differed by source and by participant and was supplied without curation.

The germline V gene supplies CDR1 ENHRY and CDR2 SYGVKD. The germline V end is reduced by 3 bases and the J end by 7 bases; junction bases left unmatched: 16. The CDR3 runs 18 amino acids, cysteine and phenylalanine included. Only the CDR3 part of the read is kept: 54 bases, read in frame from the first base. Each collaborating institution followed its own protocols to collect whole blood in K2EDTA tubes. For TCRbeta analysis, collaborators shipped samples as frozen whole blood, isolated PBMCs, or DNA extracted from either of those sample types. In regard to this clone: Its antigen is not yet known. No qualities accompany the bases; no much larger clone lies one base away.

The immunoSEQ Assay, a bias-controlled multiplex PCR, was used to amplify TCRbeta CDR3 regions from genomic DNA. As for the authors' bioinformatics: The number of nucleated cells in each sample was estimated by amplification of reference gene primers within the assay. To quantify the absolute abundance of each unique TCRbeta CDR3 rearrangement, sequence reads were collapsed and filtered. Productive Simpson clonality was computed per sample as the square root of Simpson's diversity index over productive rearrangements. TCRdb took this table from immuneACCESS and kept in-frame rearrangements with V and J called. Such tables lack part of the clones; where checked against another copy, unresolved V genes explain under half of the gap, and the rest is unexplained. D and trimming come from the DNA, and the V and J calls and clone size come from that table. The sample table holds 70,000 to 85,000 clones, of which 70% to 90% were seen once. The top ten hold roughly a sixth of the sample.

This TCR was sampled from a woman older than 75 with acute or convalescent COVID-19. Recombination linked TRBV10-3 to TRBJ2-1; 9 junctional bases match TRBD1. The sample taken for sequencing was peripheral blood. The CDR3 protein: CAISDVPGQGSLRNEQFF. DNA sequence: TGTGCCATCAGTGACGTCCCGGGACAGGGAAGTTTAAGAAATGAGCAGTTCTTC.